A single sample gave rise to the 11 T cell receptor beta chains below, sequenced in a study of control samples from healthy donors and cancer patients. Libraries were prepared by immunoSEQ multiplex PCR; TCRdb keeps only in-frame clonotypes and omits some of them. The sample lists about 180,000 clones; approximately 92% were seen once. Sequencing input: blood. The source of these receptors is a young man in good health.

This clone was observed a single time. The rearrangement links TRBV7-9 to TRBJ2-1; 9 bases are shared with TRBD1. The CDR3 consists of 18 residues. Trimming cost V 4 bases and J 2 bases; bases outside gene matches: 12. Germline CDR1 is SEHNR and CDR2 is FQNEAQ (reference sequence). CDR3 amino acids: CASSSRSRTGEAYNEQFF. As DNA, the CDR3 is TGTGCCAGCAGCTCCCGCTCAAGGACAGGGGAGGCCTACAATGAGCAGTTCTTC.

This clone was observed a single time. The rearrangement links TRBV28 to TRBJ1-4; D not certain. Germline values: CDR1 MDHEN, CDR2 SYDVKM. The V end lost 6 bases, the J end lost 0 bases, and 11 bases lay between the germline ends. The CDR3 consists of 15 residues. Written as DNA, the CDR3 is TGTGCCAGCAGCCCCCTGGGGACAACTAATGAAAAACTGTTTTTT. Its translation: CASSPLGTTNEKLFF.

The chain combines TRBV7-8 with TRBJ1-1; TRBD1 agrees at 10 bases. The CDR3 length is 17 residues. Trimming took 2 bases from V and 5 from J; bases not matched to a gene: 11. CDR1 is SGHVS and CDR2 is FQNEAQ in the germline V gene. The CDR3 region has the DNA TGTGCCAGCAGCTTAAAAAAGGGACAGGGGTTCGTAACTGAAGCTTTCTTT. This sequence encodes CASSLKKGQGFVTEAFF.

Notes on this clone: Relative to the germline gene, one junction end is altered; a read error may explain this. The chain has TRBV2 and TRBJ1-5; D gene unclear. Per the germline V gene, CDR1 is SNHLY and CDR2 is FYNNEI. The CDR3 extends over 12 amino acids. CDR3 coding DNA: TGTGCCAGCAGCGAAGAGGGTCAGCCCCAGCATTTT. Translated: CASSEEGQPQHF.

CDR3 region: CASSLAAGGYNEQFF. The DNA of the CDR3 is TGTGCCAGCAGCTTAGCCGCGGGGGGCTACAATGAGCAGTTCTTC. This chain connects TRBV5-8 to TRBJ2-1; 8 bases match TRBD2. V lost 2 bases and J lost 3; bases outside the gene matches: 4. CDR1 SGHTS and CDR2 YDEGEE come from the germline V gene. The CDR3 consists of 15 residues.

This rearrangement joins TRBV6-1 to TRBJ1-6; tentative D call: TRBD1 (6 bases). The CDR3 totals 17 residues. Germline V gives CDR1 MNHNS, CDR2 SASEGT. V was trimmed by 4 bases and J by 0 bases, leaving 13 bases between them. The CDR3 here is CASSVTQGSSYNSPLHF. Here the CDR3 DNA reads TGTGCCAGCAGTGTTACACAGGGATCCTCCTATAATTCACCCCTCCACTTT.

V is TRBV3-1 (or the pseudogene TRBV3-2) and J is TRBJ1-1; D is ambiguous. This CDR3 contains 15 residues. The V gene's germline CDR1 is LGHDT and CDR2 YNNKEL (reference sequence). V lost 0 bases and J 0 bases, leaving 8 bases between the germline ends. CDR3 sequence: CASSQDERLNTEAFF. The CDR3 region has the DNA TGTGCCAGCAGCCAAGATGAGAGATTGAACACTGAAGCTTTCTTT.

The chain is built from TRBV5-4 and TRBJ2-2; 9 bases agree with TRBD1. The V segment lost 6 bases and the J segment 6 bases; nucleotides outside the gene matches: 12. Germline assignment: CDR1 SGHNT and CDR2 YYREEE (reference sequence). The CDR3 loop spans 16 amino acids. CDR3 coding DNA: TGTGCCAGCAAATTTGCGGGACAGGGTTCTCCCGGGGAGCTGTTTTTT. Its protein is CASKFAGQGSPGELFF.

CDR3 residues: CASSIWGNTEAFF. CDR3 in DNA: TGTGCCAGTAGTATCTGGGGGAACACTGAAGCTTTCTTT. The V gene is TRBV19, the J gene TRBJ1-1; no clear D. CDR1 and CDR2 (germline): LNHDA, SQIVND (reference sequence). This CDR3 comprises 13 residues. Trimming took off 3 bases at V and 1 base at J, with 6 bases between the two ends. Combining the CDR3 with reference TRBV19 and TRBJ1-1 gives the whole variable domain DGGITQSPKYLFRKEGQNVTLSCEQNLNHDAMYWYRQDPGQGLRLIYYSQIVNDFQKGDIAEGYSVSREKKESFPLTVTSAQKNPTAFYLCASSIWGNTEAFFGQGTRLTVV.

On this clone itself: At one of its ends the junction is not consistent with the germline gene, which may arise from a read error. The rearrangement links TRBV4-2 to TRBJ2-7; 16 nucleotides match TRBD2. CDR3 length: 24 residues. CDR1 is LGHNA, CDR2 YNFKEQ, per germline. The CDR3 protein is CASRQDRVGTSGRAGGQRTYEQYF. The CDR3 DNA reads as TGTGCCAGCAGACAAGACAGGGTAGGGACTAGCGGGAGGGCAGGGGGTCAACGGACCTACGAGCAGTACTTC.

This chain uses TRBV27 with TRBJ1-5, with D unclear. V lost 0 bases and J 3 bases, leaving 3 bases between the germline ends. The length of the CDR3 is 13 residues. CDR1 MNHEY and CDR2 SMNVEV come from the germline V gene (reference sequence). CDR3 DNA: TGTGCCAGCAGTTTATCCGTCAATCAGCCCCAGCATTTT. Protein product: CASSLSVNQPQHF.